What follows describes a single T cell receptor (beta chain). RNA transcripts yielded amplified TCR beta CDR3 regions. Using the HTBI primer set, a first-round RT-PCR was run on the TCR CDR3. MiXCR, run by TCRdb on the multiplex PCR reads, gives a single entry per CDR3 protein. The sample yields under 350,000 distinct CDR3 sequences, roughly 18% seen once. The data stem from a study of T cells in Graves' hyperthyroidism and ophthalmopathy. CDR3 size: 17 residues. V lost 2 bases, J lost 8 bases, and 14 bases stayed unmatched. If no ophthalmopathy progression occurred within 18 months, Graves' hyperthyroidism was stable. Patients were aged 18 to 65, had disease duration under 2 months, and had newly diagnosed hyperthyroidism. Those patients with uncontrolled infection, other autoimmune disease, pregnancy or lactation were excluded. The authors took PBMCs from about 9.5 ml fresh peripheral blood.

The rearrangement links TRBV12-3 or TRBV12-4 to TRBJ2-1; TRBD2 matches 8 bases. The receptor was isolated from a woman between 45 and 60 years old with Graves' hyperthyroidism. Sequenced sample: blood. CDR3 in amino acids: CASSLLLRGGATDEQFF. The CDR3, as DNA: TGTGCCAGCAGTTTACTCTTACGGGGGGGTGCCACCGATGAGCAGTTCTTC.